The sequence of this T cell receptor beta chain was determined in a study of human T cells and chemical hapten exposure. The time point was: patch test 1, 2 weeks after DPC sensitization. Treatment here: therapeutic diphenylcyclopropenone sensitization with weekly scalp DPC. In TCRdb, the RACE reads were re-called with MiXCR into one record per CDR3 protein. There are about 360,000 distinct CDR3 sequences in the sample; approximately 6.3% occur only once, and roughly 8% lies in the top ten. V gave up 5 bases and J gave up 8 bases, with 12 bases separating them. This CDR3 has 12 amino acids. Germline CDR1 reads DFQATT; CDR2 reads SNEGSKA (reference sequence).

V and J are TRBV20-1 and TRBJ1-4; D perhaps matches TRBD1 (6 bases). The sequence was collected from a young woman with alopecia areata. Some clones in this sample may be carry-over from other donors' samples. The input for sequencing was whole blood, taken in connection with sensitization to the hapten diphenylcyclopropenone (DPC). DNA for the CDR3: TGCAGTGCTCGACAGGAGGCGGAAAAACTGTTTTTT. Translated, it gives CSARQEAEKLFF.